Sequencing of this T cell receptor (beta chain) was carried out in a study of blood T cell repertoires in COVID-19. About the research overall: The United States, Italy and Spain provided the acute and convalescent COVID-19 samples. Sample material is recorded as cDNA or gDNA derived from T cells, B-cell-depleted T cells, or PBMCs.

The CDR3 is 13 amino acids. CDR1 is SGHKS, CDR2 YYEKEE, per germline (reference sequence). Trimming took off 0 bases at V and 4 bases at J, with 5 bases between the two ends. In the original analysis: From reference gene primer amplification, estimates of nucleated cell counts were derived. Here immunoSEQ multiplex PCR was the method, and the copy in TCRdb shows in-frame clones only, minus some. Clone size and V and J calls were adopted from that table, with D and trimming inferred from the DNA. In the table there are around 300,000 clones, around 87% of which are singletons. Donors in Cohort 3 who had recovered were those with two negative PCRs, healthcare professional clearance, or resolution of their symptoms.

Sequenced: PBMCs or T cells enriched from blood (not recorded which). This receptor was identified in a woman aged 30 to 39 who had recovered from COVID-19. This chain links TRBV5-5 with TRBJ1-5; D is unclear. The chain's CDR3 is CASSLGENQPQHF. Here the CDR3 DNA reads TGTGCCAGCAGCTTGGGAGAGAATCAGCCCCAGCATTTT.